Listed here is a single TCR beta chain. Antigen specificity is unknown. This sample is part of a study of cytomegalovirus exposure and HLA in healthy donors. Study-wide results and limits: Testing in vitro showed a few CMV-associated chains specific for CMV antigens.

Using immunoSEQ multiplex PCR, the repertoire was profiled, and TCRdb retains in-frame clones only, with some absent. Among approximately 60,000 clones, 80% to 95% were seen once, and the ten largest hold around 5.8%. The germline gives CDR1 SGHRS, CDR2 YFSETQ. The CDR3 totals 14 residues. V lost 4 bases, J lost 2 bases, and 13 bases lay in between. The chain uses TRBV5-1 and TRBJ2-7, with a tentative D call TRBD1 (5 bases). This receptor was obtained from a woman under 30 in good health and CMV-seronegative. Material for sequencing was PBMCs. In DNA, the CDR3 is TGCGCCAGCAGCCGCGACAGTCAGCCCTACGAGCAGTACGTC. It is translated as CASSRDSQPYEQYV.